This T cell receptor beta chain is from a study of blood T cells in healthy people across ages. Through a sample-barcoded 5' primer and a J-beta primer mix, a second PCR was run for about 6 to 11 cycles. One entry per CDR3 protein, called by TCRdb with MiXCR from the 5' RACE reads. Of fewer than 900,000 distinct CDR3 sequences detected, roughly 43% appear once; the ten largest clones hold roughly 20%. Findings and limits, study-wide: With donor CMV status unknown, expanded clonotype changes were possibly confounded.

This clonotype appeared a few times. Its specificity is unknown. Germline V gene lookup returns CDR1 SGDLS and CDR2 YYNGEE. Unmatched junction bases numbered 10, after V lost 0 bases and J lost 9 bases. This CDR3 is built from 16 residues. The chain joins TRBV9 to TRBJ2-1, with 9 bases aligning to TRBD2. Material for sequencing was blood. The source is an older woman in good health. The CDR3 DNA reads as TGTGCCAGCAGCGTAGGGGCTAGCGGGATCATTCGTGAGCAGTTCTTC. It translates to CASSVGASGIIREQFF.